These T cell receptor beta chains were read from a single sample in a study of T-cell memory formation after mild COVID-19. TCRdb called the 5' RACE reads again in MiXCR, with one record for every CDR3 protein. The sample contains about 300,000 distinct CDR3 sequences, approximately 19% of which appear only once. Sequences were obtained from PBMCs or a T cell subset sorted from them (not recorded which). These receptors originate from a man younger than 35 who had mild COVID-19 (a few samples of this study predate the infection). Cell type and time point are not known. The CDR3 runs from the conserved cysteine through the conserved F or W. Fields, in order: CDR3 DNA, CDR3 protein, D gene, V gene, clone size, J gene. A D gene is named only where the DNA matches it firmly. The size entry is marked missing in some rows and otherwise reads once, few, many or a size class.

CDR3 DNA: TGCGCCAGCAGCCAAGATCTGTACACCGGGGAGCTGTTTTTT
CDR3 protein: CASSQDLYTGELFF
D gene: .
V gene: TRBV4-3
clone size: few
J gene: TRBJ2-2

CDR3 DNA: TGCGCCAGCAGCTCGGACAGGGGGCGCCCGGGGCCCCCCAATGAGCAGTTCTTC
CDR3 protein: CASSSDRGRPGPPNEQFF
D gene: TRBD1
V gene: TRBV5-1
clone size: few
J gene: TRBJ2-1

CDR3 DNA: TGCGCCAGCAGCCAAGATCTGAATAGCAGTGAGCAGTACTTC
CDR3 protein: CASSQDLNSSEQYF
D gene: .
V gene: TRBV4-3
clone size: few
J gene: TRBJ2-7

CDR3 DNA: TGCGCCAGCAGCTTTACAGGGTATGTAGCCGGGAACACTGAAGCTTTCTTT
CDR3 protein: CASSFTGYVAGNTEAFF
D gene: .
V gene: TRBV5-1
clone size: .
J gene: TRBJ1-1

CDR3 DNA: TGTGCCATCCCGACAGGGACGAATGAGCAGTTCTTC
CDR3 protein: CAIPTGTNEQFF
D gene: TRBD1
V gene: TRBV7-9
clone size: .
J gene: TRBJ2-1

CDR3 DNA: TGTGCCAGCAGGGTGCTAGCGGAGGGTGAGCAGTTCTTC
CDR3 protein: CASRVLAEGEQFF
D gene: TRBD2
V gene: TRBV6-2/TRBV6-3
clone size: few
J gene: TRBJ2-1

CDR3 DNA: TGTGCCAGCAGTTACACCCCCAGGGGCGGTGGCACAGATACGCAGTATTTT
CDR3 protein: CASSYTPRGGGTDTQYF
D gene: .
V gene: TRBV6-5
clone size: many
J gene: TRBJ2-3

CDR3 DNA: TGCAGTGCTAGAGATCGACGCGGGGGTTTCTACAATGAGCAGTTCTTC
CDR3 protein: CSARDRRGGFYNEQFF
D gene: TRBD2
V gene: TRBV20-1
clone size: few
J gene: TRBJ2-1

CDR3 DNA: TGTGCCAGCAGCGCGTCCCTCCCTAATGAAAAACTGTTTTTT
CDR3 protein: CASSASLPNEKLFF
D gene: .
V gene: TRBV3-1
clone size: .
J gene: TRBJ1-4

CDR3 DNA: TGCGCCAGCAGCCCTGGGGGGACCCCAAAAGAGACCCAGTACTTC
CDR3 protein: CASSPGGTPKETQYF
D gene: .
V gene: TRBV5-1
clone size: few
J gene: TRBJ2-5

CDR3 DNA: TGTGCCAGCAGCCCGTATGATGAGACCCAGTACTTC
CDR3 protein: CASSPYDETQYF
D gene: .
V gene: TRBV7-2
clone size: few
J gene: TRBJ2-5

CDR3 DNA: TGCAGCTCCCGGCGAGCCTCGGACACTGAAGCTTTCTTT
CDR3 protein: CSSRRASDTEAFF
D gene: .
V gene: TRBV29-1
clone size: once
J gene: TRBJ1-1

CDR3 DNA: TGTGCCAGCAGCTTCCAGACTAGCGGGGGGGATACGCAGTATTTT
CDR3 protein: CASSFQTSGGDTQYF
D gene: TRBD2
V gene: TRBV7-2
clone size: .
J gene: TRBJ2-3

CDR3 DNA: TGTGCCAGCAGCGGTAGAGGGGGGGGCACAGATACGCAGTATTTT
CDR3 protein: CASSGRGGGTDTQYF
D gene: .
V gene: TRBV7-9
clone size: .
J gene: TRBJ2-3

CDR3 DNA: TGTGCCAGCCGTGGACAGGGGAATACCGGGGAGCTGTTTTTT
CDR3 protein: CASRGQGNTGELFF
D gene: TRBD1
V gene: TRBV5-5
clone size: few
J gene: TRBJ2-2

CDR3 DNA: TGCGCCAGCATCCGGAGCGACCCCGGGGACTTC
CDR3 protein: CASIRSDPGDF
D gene: .
V gene: TRBV4-1
clone size: few
J gene: TRBJ2-5

CDR3 DNA: TGTGCCAGCAGCTTAGCGGGGGACGGGGTGGACTATGGCTACACCTTC
CDR3 protein: CASSLAGDGVDYGYTF
D gene: .
V gene: TRBV7-8
clone size: .
J gene: TRBJ1-2

CDR3 DNA: TGTGCCAGCAGGGCGGGACAGGGGTTTGAAGAGCAGTTCTTC
CDR3 protein: CASRAGQGFEEQFF
D gene: TRBD1
V gene: TRBV5-5
clone size: .
J gene: TRBJ2-1

CDR3 DNA: TGTGCCAGCAGTTACGGGGGGGGCGCCGACTATGGCTACACCTTC
CDR3 protein: CASSYGGGADYGYTF
D gene: .
V gene: TRBV6-5
clone size: .
J gene: TRBJ1-2

CDR3 DNA: TGCGCCAGCAGCCAAGAACGCGGGCAAGAGACCCAGTACTTC
CDR3 protein: CASSQERGQETQYF
D gene: .
V gene: TRBV4-1
clone size: few
J gene: TRBJ2-5

CDR3 DNA: TGTGCCAGCAGCGCCCCGGGAGACAGAGGCGAGCAGTACTTC
CDR3 protein: CASSAPGDRGEQYF
D gene: .
V gene: TRBV9
clone size: few
J gene: TRBJ2-7

CDR3 DNA: TGTGCCAGCTCACCACCCCAGAGCTCTGGAAACACCATATATTTT
CDR3 protein: CASSPPQSSGNTIYF
D gene: .
V gene: TRBV18
clone size: few
J gene: TRBJ1-3

CDR3 DNA: TGTGCCACCCTGACCGGGACATGGGGTATTTACGAGCAGTACTTC
CDR3 protein: CATLTGTWGIYEQYF
D gene: .
V gene: TRBV10-3
clone size: .
J gene: TRBJ2-7

CDR3 DNA: TGCGCCAGCATCCGGGACACCATCTCTGGGGCCAACGTCCTGACTTTC
CDR3 protein: CASIRDTISGANVLTF
D gene: .
V gene: TRBV5-1
clone size: few
J gene: TRBJ2-6

CDR3 DNA: TGTGCCAGCAGCTTATGGACTAGCGGGGGGCTGGAGCAGTACTTC
CDR3 protein: CASSLWTSGGLEQYF
D gene: TRBD2
V gene: TRBV7-6
clone size: .
J gene: TRBJ2-7

CDR3 DNA: TGTGCCAGCGACGACAGCCCATTTGAAGAGACCCAGTACTTC
CDR3 protein: CASDDSPFEETQYF
D gene: .
V gene: TRBV7-2
clone size: .
J gene: TRBJ2-5

CDR3 DNA: TGCGCCAGCAGCCAAGGTGTCCCAGGAGCTAACTATGGCTACACCTTC
CDR3 protein: CASSQGVPGANYGYTF
D gene: .
V gene: TRBV4-1
clone size: few
J gene: TRBJ1-2

CDR3 DNA: TGCGCCAGCAGCCAAAGACTAGCGGGCACAGATACGCAGTATTTT
CDR3 protein: CASSQRLAGTDTQYF
D gene: TRBD2
V gene: TRBV4-3
clone size: .
J gene: TRBJ2-3

CDR3 DNA: TGTGCCAGCAGTCTCAGGCCCTACAATGAGCAGTTCTTC
CDR3 protein: CASSLRPYNEQFF
D gene: .
V gene: TRBV6-5
clone size: many
J gene: TRBJ2-1

CDR3 DNA: TGTGCCAGCAGCTTGCTTGGAGGGGCCAGGCGGGACCAGCCCCAGCATTTT
CDR3 protein: CASSLLGGARRDQPQHF
D gene: .
V gene: TRBV5-6
clone size: many
J gene: TRBJ1-5

CDR3 DNA: TGTGCCAGCAGTTGGACTGCGAGGGCAGATACGCAGTATTTT
CDR3 protein: CASSWTARADTQYF
D gene: .
V gene: TRBV27
clone size: .
J gene: TRBJ2-3

CDR3 DNA: TGTGCCAGTAGCTTAGCCCCCAGGAACAATGAGCAGTTCTTC
CDR3 protein: CASSLAPRNNEQFF
D gene: .
V gene: TRBV12-3/TRBV12-4
clone size: many
J gene: TRBJ2-1

CDR3 DNA: TGCGCCAGCAGCTTGGACCCACAAGGCCAGCCCCAGCATTTT
CDR3 protein: CASSLDPQGQPQHF
D gene: .
V gene: TRBV5-1
clone size: .
J gene: TRBJ1-5

CDR3 DNA: TGCGCCAGCAGCTCCGGGACAGGGAGCACCGGGGAGCTGTTTTTT
CDR3 protein: CASSSGTGSTGELFF
D gene: TRBD1
V gene: TRBV5-1
clone size: few
J gene: TRBJ2-2

CDR3 DNA: TGTGCCAGCATTCGGACAGGGGGCTGGACGGAAGCTTTCTTT
CDR3 protein: CASIRTGGWTEAFF
D gene: TRBD1
V gene: TRBV12-3/TRBV12-4
clone size: .
J gene: TRBJ1-1

CDR3 DNA: TGCAGTGCTAGAGGGACTGTACAGGGGGCGAATTCACCCCTCCACTTT
CDR3 protein: CSARGTVQGANSPLHF
D gene: TRBD1
V gene: TRBV20-1
clone size: few
J gene: TRBJ1-6

CDR3 DNA: TGTGCCAGCAGCGAGGAAGTGTGGGATGAGCAGTTCTTC
CDR3 protein: CASSEEVWDEQFF
D gene: .
V gene: TRBV5-5
clone size: few
J gene: TRBJ2-1

CDR3 DNA: TGTGCCAGCAGCCTTGGTCGACAGGCCCATCAGCCCCAGCATTTT
CDR3 protein: CASSLGRQAHQPQHF
D gene: .
V gene: TRBV11-2
clone size: .
J gene: TRBJ1-5

CDR3 DNA: TGTGCCAGCGGGTGGACAGGGATGAATTGGTACTTC
CDR3 protein: CASGWTGMNWYF
D gene: TRBD1
V gene: TRBV12-3/TRBV12-4
clone size: few
J gene: TRBJ2-7

CDR3 DNA: TGCGCCAGCAGCCAGGACAGGGGCGAGCAGTACTTC
CDR3 protein: CASSQDRGEQYF
D gene: TRBD1
V gene: TRBV5-1
clone size: few
J gene: TRBJ2-7

CDR3 DNA: TGTGCCAGCACAGGGGCTCGGGAGACCCAGTACTTC
CDR3 protein: CASTGARETQYF
D gene: .
V gene: TRBV28
clone size: .
J gene: TRBJ2-5

CDR3 DNA: TGCGCCAGCAGCTTCACTAGTACGGCAGATACGCAGTATTTT
CDR3 protein: CASSFTSTADTQYF
D gene: .
V gene: TRBV5-1
clone size: .
J gene: TRBJ2-3

CDR3 DNA: TGCGCCAGCAGCTACGGACAGGGGGCTACCAAAAACATTCAGTACTTC
CDR3 protein: CASSYGQGATKNIQYF
D gene: TRBD1
V gene: TRBV5-1
clone size: .
J gene: TRBJ2-4

CDR3 DNA: TGCGCCAGCAGCCAAGATGGGGGACGACACGATGAGCAGTTCTTC
CDR3 protein: CASSQDGGRHDEQFF
D gene: .
V gene: TRBV4-1
clone size: .
J gene: TRBJ2-1

CDR3 DNA: TGTGCCAGCCCCGGGGGGCCTGCAGATACGCAGTATTTT
CDR3 protein: CASPGGPADTQYF
D gene: .
V gene: TRBV7-9
clone size: .
J gene: TRBJ2-3

CDR3 DNA: TGTGCCAGCAGCTTAGGTGTCCCCCGAAACTATGGCTACACCTTC
CDR3 protein: CASSLGVPRNYGYTF
D gene: .
V gene: TRBV7-9
clone size: .
J gene: TRBJ1-2

CDR3 DNA: TGTGCCAGCAGTGAGAGTAGCGAGACCCAGTACTTC
CDR3 protein: CASSESSETQYF
D gene: .
V gene: TRBV2
clone size: .
J gene: TRBJ2-5

CDR3 DNA: TGTGCCAGCAGTCCCCTTACCGGGAATCAGCCCCAGCATTTT
CDR3 protein: CASSPLTGNQPQHF
D gene: .
V gene: TRBV6-2/TRBV6-3
clone size: few
J gene: TRBJ1-5

CDR3 DNA: TGCGCCAGCAGCTTGGGCTCGGGCGGGGCATACAATGAGCAGTTCTTC
CDR3 protein: CASSLGSGGAYNEQFF
D gene: .
V gene: TRBV5-1
clone size: few
J gene: TRBJ2-1

CDR3 DNA: TGCGCCAGCAGCATCCTTAGGGGGGAGAACACTGAAGCTTTCTTT
CDR3 protein: CASSILRGENTEAFF
D gene: .
V gene: TRBV5-1
clone size: few
J gene: TRBJ1-1

CDR3 DNA: TGCGCCAGCAGCTCCGGTGTAAGGGGGGGACGATACGAGCAGTACTTC
CDR3 protein: CASSSGVRGGRYEQYF
D gene: .
V gene: TRBV5-1
clone size: .
J gene: TRBJ2-7

CDR3 DNA: TGCAGTGCACGGACTAGCGGGGGCCCCGGGGAGCTGTTTTTT
CDR3 protein: CSARTSGGPGELFF
D gene: TRBD2
V gene: TRBV20-1
clone size: .
J gene: TRBJ2-2

CDR3 DNA: TGTGCCAGCAGCTGGGGAAGTGGAGAGACCCAGTACTTC
CDR3 protein: CASSWGSGETQYF
D gene: .
V gene: TRBV7-8
clone size: .
J gene: TRBJ2-5

CDR3 DNA: TGTGCCAGCTCACCACCGACTCAATGGGATGAGCAGTTCTTC
CDR3 protein: CASSPPTQWDEQFF
D gene: .
V gene: TRBV18
clone size: few
J gene: TRBJ2-1

CDR3 DNA: TGTGCCAGCAGTTTAGGGCAGGGATCTGCGAATCAGCCCCAGCATTTT
CDR3 protein: CASSLGQGSANQPQHF
D gene: .
V gene: TRBV28
clone size: many
J gene: TRBJ1-5

CDR3 DNA: TGCGCCAGCAGCCAGGACAGTGGAAATGAGCAGTTCTTC
CDR3 protein: CASSQDSGNEQFF
D gene: .
V gene: TRBV4-3
clone size: .
J gene: TRBJ2-1